This entry describes one T cell receptor beta chain. Its antigen remains unknown. Sequencing was performed with immunoSEQ multiplex PCR; in TCRdb, only in-frame clones are kept and a portion is missing. The data show about 4,000 clones, with about 42% seen just once and roughly 6% held by the top ten. The sample is drawn from a study of T cells in localized non-small cell lung cancer. Whole-study results and caveats: Out of the top 100 tumor clones, a median around 56 were seen in adjacent lung. Tumor trailed uninvolved adjacent lung in T cell clonality, which peaked there. Among blood samples, higher T cell density accompanied longer overall survival. Heterogeneity stays possible, as sequencing covered only one tumor region.

The sequencing here drew on lung tumor tissue, taken before any cancer treatment. The sequence came from a woman aged 35 to 69 with stage I lung adenocarcinoma.

This CDR3 reads CASSGGLGTDTQYF. In DNA, the CDR3 is TGTGCCAGTAGTGGCGGTCTAGGCACAGATACGCAGTATTTT. The chain couples TRBV19 to TRBJ2-3; D unclear. There are 14 residues in the CDR3. CDR1 and CDR2 from the germline V gene are LNHDA and SQIVND (reference sequence). Deletions cut 5 bases from V and 1 base from J, with 10 bases between.